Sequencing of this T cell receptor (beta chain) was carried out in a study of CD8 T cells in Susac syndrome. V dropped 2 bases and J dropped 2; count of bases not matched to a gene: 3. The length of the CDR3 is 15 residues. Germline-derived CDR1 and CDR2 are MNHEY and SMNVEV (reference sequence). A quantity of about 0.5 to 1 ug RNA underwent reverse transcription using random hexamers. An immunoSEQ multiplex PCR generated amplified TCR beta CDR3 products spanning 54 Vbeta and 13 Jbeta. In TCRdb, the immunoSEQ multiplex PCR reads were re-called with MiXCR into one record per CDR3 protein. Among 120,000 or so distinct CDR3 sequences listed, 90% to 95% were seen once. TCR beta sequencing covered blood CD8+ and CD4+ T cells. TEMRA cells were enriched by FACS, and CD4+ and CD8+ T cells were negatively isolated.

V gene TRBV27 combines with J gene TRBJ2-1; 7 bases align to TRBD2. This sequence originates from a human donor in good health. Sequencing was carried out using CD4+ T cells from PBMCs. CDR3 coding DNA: TGTGCCAGCAGTTTAACTAGCGTGACCTACAATGAGCAGTTCTTC. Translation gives CASSLTSVTYNEQFF.